The rows below give T cell receptor beta chains drawn from one sample of a study of siplizumab effects on memory and regulatory T cells. Only in-frame clones appear in the TCRdb table, and some are missing; sequencing was by immunoSEQ multiplex PCR. The sample lists around 97,000 clones, 85% to 95% occurring once. The sample comprised non-Treg CD4+ T cells sorted from blood. The receptor source for this set is a human donor in good health. The CDR3 runs from the conserved cysteine through the conserved F or W. The order of the fields is CDR3 protein, CDR3 DNA, clone size, V gene, J gene, D gene. D genes are given only for firm matches. Only some rows state a clone size, as once, few, many or a class for expanded clones.

cdr3_aa: CAWRTGLHEQFF
cdr3_nt: TGTGCCTGGAGGACTGGCCTACATGAGCAGTTCTTC
clone_size: .
v_call: TRBV30
j_call: TRBJ2-1
d_call: .

cdr3_aa: CASSLGVGKTSGANVLTF
cdr3_nt: TGTGCCAGCAGCTTGGGTGTAGGGAAAACCTCTGGGGCCAACGTCCTGACTTTC
clone_size: .
v_call: TRBV11-2
j_call: TRBJ2-6
d_call: .

cdr3_aa: CASSRTLGGLAGAADTQYF
cdr3_nt: TGTGCCAGCAGCCGGACACTAGGAGGACTAGCGGGAGCCGCAGATACGCAGTATTTT
clone_size: .
v_call: TRBV5-4
j_call: TRBJ2-3
d_call: TRBD2

cdr3_aa: CASSIPTGGDMGVQYF
cdr3_nt: TGTGCCAGCAGTATCCCGACAGGGGGCGACATGGGAGTGCAGTACTTC
clone_size: .
v_call: TRBV27
j_call: TRBJ2-7
d_call: TRBD1

cdr3_aa: CASSFGRAYNEQFF
cdr3_nt: TGTGCCAGCAGCTTCGGACGGGCCTACAATGAGCAGTTCTTC
clone_size: .
v_call: TRBV11-2
j_call: TRBJ2-1
d_call: .

cdr3_aa: CASSLDRNTQYF
cdr3_nt: TGTGCCAGCAGCTTAGATCGCAATACGCAGTATTTT
clone_size: .
v_call: TRBV7-6
j_call: TRBJ2-3
d_call: .

cdr3_aa: CASSQTGNTIYF
cdr3_nt: TGTGCCAGCAGCCAGACTGGAAACACCATATATTTT
clone_size: .
v_call: TRBV6-6
j_call: TRBJ1-3
d_call: .

cdr3_aa: CASKLAGVVDTQYF
cdr3_nt: TGTGCCAGCAAACTAGCGGGAGTTGTAGATACGCAGTATTTT
clone_size: .
v_call: TRBV5-4
j_call: TRBJ2-3
d_call: TRBD2

cdr3_aa: CASRIQGYEQYF
cdr3_nt: TGTGCCAGCAGAATACAGGGCTACGAGCAGTACTTC
clone_size: .
v_call: TRBV28
j_call: TRBJ2-7
d_call: .

cdr3_aa: CASTTGPSRGNEQFF
cdr3_nt: TGTGCCAGTACGACAGGTCCCTCGCGGGGAAATGAGCAGTTCTTC
clone_size: .
v_call: TRBV19
j_call: TRBJ2-1
d_call: .

cdr3_aa: CATSRRGQGANYEQYF
cdr3_nt: TGTGCCACCAGCAGGCGCGGACAGGGGGCAAACTACGAGCAGTACTTC
clone_size: .
v_call: TRBV15
j_call: TRBJ2-7
d_call: TRBD1

cdr3_aa: CASSVDGGSVRGETQYF
cdr3_nt: TGTGCCAGCAGCGTAGACGGCGGGAGCGTGAGAGGAGAGACCCAGTACTTC
clone_size: .
v_call: TRBV9
j_call: TRBJ2-5
d_call: TRBD2

cdr3_aa: CASSDSSAYEQYF
cdr3_nt: TGTGCCAGCAGTGATTCTAGCGCCTACGAGCAGTACTTC
clone_size: .
v_call: TRBV25-1
j_call: TRBJ2-7
d_call: .

cdr3_aa: CAWSFAGTTDTQYF
cdr3_nt: TGTGCCTGGAGTTTCGCGGGTACGACAGATACGCAGTATTTT
clone_size: .
v_call: TRBV30
j_call: TRBJ2-3
d_call: .

cdr3_aa: CASSYVTSTDTQYF
cdr3_nt: TGTGCCAGCAGCTATGTTACTAGCACAGATACGCAGTATTTT
clone_size: .
v_call: TRBV5-4
j_call: TRBJ2-3
d_call: .

cdr3_aa: CASSLPYPSGRITGELFF
cdr3_nt: TGTGCCAGCAGTTTACCCTACCCTAGCGGGAGGATCACCGGGGAGCTGTTTTTT
clone_size: .
v_call: TRBV28
j_call: TRBJ2-2
d_call: TRBD2

cdr3_aa: CASRRQGVNEKLFF
cdr3_nt: TGTGCCAGCAGGAGACAGGGGGTTAATGAAAAACTGTTTTTT
clone_size: once
v_call: TRBV2
j_call: TRBJ1-4
d_call: TRBD1

cdr3_aa: CAKTVGGASGTNNNEQFF
cdr3_nt: TGTGCGAAGACCGTTGGGGGGGCTAGCGGGACAAATAACAATGAGCAGTTCTTC
clone_size: .
v_call: TRBV6-4
j_call: TRBJ2-1
d_call: TRBD2

cdr3_aa: CASSSSGTLNTEAFF
cdr3_nt: TGTGCCAGCAGCTCATCCGGGACACTGAACACTGAAGCTTTCTTT
clone_size: few
v_call: TRBV11-2
j_call: TRBJ1-1
d_call: .

cdr3_aa: CASSLVLSSQMGTETQYF
cdr3_nt: TGTGCCAGCAGCCTGGTTCTCAGTTCTCAGATGGGGACGGAGACCCAGTACTTC
clone_size: .
v_call: TRBV5-6
j_call: TRBJ2-5
d_call: .

cdr3_aa: CASSWIQGEQYF
cdr3_nt: TGTGCCAGCAGTTGGATCCAGGGCGAGCAGTACTTC
clone_size: .
v_call: TRBV6-4
j_call: TRBJ2-7
d_call: .

cdr3_aa: CASSLDRRETQYF
cdr3_nt: TGTGCCAGCAGCTTAGACAGGCGAGAGACCCAGTACTTC
clone_size: .
v_call: TRBV11-2
j_call: TRBJ2-5
d_call: .